Given below is one T cell receptor (beta chain) in context. The same CDR3 also results from other DNA sequences found in this sample. The sample is drawn from a study of blood T cell repertoires in COVID-19. Study context: Acute-phase and convalescent COVID-19 samples originated in the United States, Italy and Spain. Nucleic acid was either cDNA or gDNA, and it came from T cells, B-cell-depleted T cells, or PBMCs.

Trimming left V 0 bases short and J 4 bases short, with 10 bases between. Germline V gives CDR1 LGHNA, CDR2 YNFKEQ. The CDR3 contains 15 residues. Per the original methods: It was from reference gene primer amplification that nucleated cell counts were estimated. Produced via immunoSEQ multiplex PCR; TCRdb's table is partial and in-frame only. V, J and clone size are taken as reported in that table, and D and trimming were inferred from the DNA itself. Of roughly 670,000 clones in the sample, about 90% are singletons; the top ten hold roughly 0.25%. Sequenced sample: peripheral blood. This chain links TRBV4-2 with TRBJ2-1, with D possibly TRBD2 on 7 matching bases. The source is a young woman with acute or convalescent COVID-19. This chain's CDR3 is CASSQDRGAYNEQFF. The DNA for the CDR3 is TGTGCCAGCAGCCAAGACCGGGGGGCATACAATGAGCAGTTCTTC.